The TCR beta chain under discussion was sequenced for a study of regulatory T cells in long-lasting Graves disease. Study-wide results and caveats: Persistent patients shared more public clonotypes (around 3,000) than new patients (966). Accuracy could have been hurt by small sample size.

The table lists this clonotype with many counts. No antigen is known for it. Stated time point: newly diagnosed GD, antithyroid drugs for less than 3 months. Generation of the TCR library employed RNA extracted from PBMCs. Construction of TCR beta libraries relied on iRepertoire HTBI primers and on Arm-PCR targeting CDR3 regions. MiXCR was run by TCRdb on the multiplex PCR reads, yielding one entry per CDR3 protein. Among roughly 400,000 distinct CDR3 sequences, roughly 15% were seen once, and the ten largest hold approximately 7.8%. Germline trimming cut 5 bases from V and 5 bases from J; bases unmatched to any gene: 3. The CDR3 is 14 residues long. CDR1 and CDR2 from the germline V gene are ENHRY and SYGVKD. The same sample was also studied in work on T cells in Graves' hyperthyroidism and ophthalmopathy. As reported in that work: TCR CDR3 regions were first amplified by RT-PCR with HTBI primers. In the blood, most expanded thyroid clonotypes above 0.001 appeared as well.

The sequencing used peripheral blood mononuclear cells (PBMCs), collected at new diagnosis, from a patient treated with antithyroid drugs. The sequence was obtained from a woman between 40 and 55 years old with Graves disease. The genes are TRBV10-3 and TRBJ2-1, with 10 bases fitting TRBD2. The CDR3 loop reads CAISSGRGNNEQFF. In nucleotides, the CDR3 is TGTGCCATCAGTAGCGGGAGGGGAAACAATGAGCAGTTCTTC.